This record looks at one T cell receptor (beta chain) sequence and its context. What it binds is unknown. This sample was included in a study of T cells after yellow fever vaccination. Study-wide results and limits: Re-detected after boosting: most primary clones, around 97% of CD4 and about 85% of CD8.

V gave up 3 bases and J gave up 1 base, with 6 bases separating them. The length of the CDR3 is 13 residues. TCRdb processed the 5' RACE reads anew with MiXCR; each CDR3 protein has one entry. The sample holds 170,000 or so distinct CDR3 sequences; approximately 6.2% are singletons and the top ten take roughly 3%. Sequencing was performed on CD4+ T cells sorted from PBMCs, taken on the day of the first yellow fever vaccination. This TCR derives from a man aged 18 to 29 who received the YFV17D yellow fever vaccine. V gene TRBV12-3 or TRBV12-4 combines with J gene TRBJ1-1; D is undetermined. In DNA form, the CDR3 reads TGTGCCAGCAGTTTTGTAGGGAACACTGAAGCTTTCTTT. Protein product: CASSFVGNTEAFF.